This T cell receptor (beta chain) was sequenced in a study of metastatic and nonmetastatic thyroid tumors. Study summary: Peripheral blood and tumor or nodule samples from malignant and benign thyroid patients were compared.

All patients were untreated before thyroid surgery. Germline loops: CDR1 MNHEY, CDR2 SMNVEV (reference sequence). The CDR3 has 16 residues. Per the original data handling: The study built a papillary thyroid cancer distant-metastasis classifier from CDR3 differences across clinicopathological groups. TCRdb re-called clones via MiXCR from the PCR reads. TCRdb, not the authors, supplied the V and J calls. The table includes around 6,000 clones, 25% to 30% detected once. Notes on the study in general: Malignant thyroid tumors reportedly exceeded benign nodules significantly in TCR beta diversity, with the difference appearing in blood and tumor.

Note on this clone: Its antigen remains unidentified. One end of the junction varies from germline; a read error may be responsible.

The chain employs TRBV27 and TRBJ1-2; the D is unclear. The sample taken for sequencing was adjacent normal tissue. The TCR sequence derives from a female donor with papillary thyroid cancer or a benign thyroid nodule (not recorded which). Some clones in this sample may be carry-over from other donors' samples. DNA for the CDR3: TGCGCCAGCAGTGAGAAAATAACCCTCCCCCTCTATGGCTACACCTTC. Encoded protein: CASSEKITLPLYGYTF.